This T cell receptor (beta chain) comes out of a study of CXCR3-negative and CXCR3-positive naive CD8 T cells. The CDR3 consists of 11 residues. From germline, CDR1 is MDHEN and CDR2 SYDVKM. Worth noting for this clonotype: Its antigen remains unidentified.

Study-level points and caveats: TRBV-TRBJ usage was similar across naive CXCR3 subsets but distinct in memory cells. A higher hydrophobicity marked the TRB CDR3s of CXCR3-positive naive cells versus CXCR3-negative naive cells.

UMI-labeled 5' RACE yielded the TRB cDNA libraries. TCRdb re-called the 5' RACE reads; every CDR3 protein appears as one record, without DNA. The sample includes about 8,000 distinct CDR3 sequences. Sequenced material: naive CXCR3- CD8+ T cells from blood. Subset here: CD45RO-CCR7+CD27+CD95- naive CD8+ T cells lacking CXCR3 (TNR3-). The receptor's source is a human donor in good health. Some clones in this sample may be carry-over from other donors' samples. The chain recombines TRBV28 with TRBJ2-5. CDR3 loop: CASSLEETQYF.